The rows below give T cell receptor beta chains drawn from one sample of a study of blood T cell repertoires in COVID-19. Data came from immunoSEQ multiplex PCR; TCRdb stores just in-frame clones and leaves some out. The table records under 35,000 clones, about 80% of them present only once. The sequenced sample consisted of peripheral blood. The source is an older man with acute or convalescent COVID-19. Both conserved end residues are part of each CDR3. The D gene is left open where the match is weak. Size is stated for part of the rows, as once, few or many counts, or as a class when the clone is expanded.

>TRBJ1-1|-|TRBV20-1|-
TGCAGTGCTAGTTGGACAGTAGATGAAGCTTTCTTT
CSASWTVDEAFF
>TRBJ1-2|-|TRBV7-8|-
TGTGCCAGCAGCTTACTCCAGGGCTATGGCTACACCTTC
CASSLLQGYGYTF
>TRBJ1-2|-|TRBV7-2|-
TGTGCCAGCAGCTCACATCCGGGACAAGGTGGCTACACCTTC
CASSSHPGQGGYTF
>TRBJ2-2|-|TRBV4-2|-
TGTGCCAGCAGCCAAGTAATCTTCCTGAACACCGGGGAGCTGTTTTTT
CASSQVIFLNTGELFF
>TRBJ1-2|-|TRBV18|-
TGTGCCAGCTCACCGGGCAGGGAAGATGGCTACACCTTC
CASSPGREDGYTF
>TRBJ2-1|-|TRBV12-3/TRBV12-4|once
TGTGCCAGCAGTTTGGGAGGCAATGAGCAGTTCTTC
CASSLGGNEQFF
>TRBJ2-1|TRBD2|TRBV18|-
TGTGCCAGCTCCCCGAACTTCGGACTAGCGGGAGAGGTATCCTACAATGAGCAGTTCTTC
CASSPNFGLAGEVSYNEQFF
>TRBJ2-5|TRBD2|TRBV6-2/TRBV6-3|-
TGTGCCAGCAGTTGGAAGCTAGCGGGGGGAGAGACCCAGTACTTC
CASSWKLAGGETQYF
>TRBJ1-4|-|TRBV5-1|-
TGCGCCAGCAGCTTTTCAGCAACTAATGAAAAACTGTTTTTT
CASSFSATNEKLFF
>TRBJ1-2|-|TRBV19|-
TGTGCCAGTAGTAAACAGAGAACTAACTATGGCTACACCTTC
CASSKQRTNYGYTF
>TRBJ2-7|-|TRBV12-2|-
TGTGCAAGTCGCTCAACAGACCGAGGAAGGACAGTCCCGGGCGCCTACGAGCAGTACTTC
CASRSTDRGRTVPGAYEQYF
>TRBJ1-3|-|TRBV15|once
TGTGCCACCAGCAGCGAAGGGGGGGCTGGAAACACCATATATTTT
CATSSEGGAGNTIYF
>TRBJ1-3|TRBD1|TRBV2|-
TGTGCCAGCAGTGATAACCGGGACAGGGCTGGAAACACCATATATTTT
CASSDNRDRAGNTIYF
>TRBJ1-4|TRBD1|TRBV30|-
TGTGCCTGGAGTGTAAGGTCCGGGACAGATGAAAAACTGTTTTTT
CAWSVRSGTDEKLFF
>TRBJ1-2|-|TRBV20-1|-
TGCAGTGCTAGCCGCCAGGGGGGCTACACCTTC
CSASRQGGYTF
>TRBJ1-4|-|TRBV20-1|once
TGCAGTGCTAGACCCGAGGTGAAACTGTTTTTT
CSARPEVKLFF
>TRBJ2-4|-|TRBV6-5|-
TGTGCCAGCAGCCTCACAGAATTGGGAGTTCAGTACTTC
CASSLTELGVQYF
>TRBJ2-2|-|TRBV6-1|-
TGTGCCAGCAGTGAAGAAGCGGTCCTGAACACCGGGGAGCTGTTTTTT
CASSEEAVLNTGELFF
>TRBJ2-3|-|TRBV3-1/TRBV3-2|-
TGTGCCAGCAGCCCCCCAGTTGGCCACACAGATACGCAGTATTTT
CASSPPVGHTDTQYF
>TRBJ1-1|TRBD1|TRBV5-1|-
TGCGCCAGCAGCTTGGTAGACAGGGCGGGCACTGAAGCTTTCTTT
CASSLVDRAGTEAFF
>TRBJ2-7|-|TRBV5-6|-
TGTGCCAGCAGCTTAGGGAGGTCCTCCTACGAGCAGTACTTC
CASSLGRSSYEQYF
>TRBJ2-1|TRBD1|TRBV5-1|-
TGCGCCAGCAGCTTGGGGACAGGTTTCTACAATGAGCAGTTCTTC
CASSLGTGFYNEQFF